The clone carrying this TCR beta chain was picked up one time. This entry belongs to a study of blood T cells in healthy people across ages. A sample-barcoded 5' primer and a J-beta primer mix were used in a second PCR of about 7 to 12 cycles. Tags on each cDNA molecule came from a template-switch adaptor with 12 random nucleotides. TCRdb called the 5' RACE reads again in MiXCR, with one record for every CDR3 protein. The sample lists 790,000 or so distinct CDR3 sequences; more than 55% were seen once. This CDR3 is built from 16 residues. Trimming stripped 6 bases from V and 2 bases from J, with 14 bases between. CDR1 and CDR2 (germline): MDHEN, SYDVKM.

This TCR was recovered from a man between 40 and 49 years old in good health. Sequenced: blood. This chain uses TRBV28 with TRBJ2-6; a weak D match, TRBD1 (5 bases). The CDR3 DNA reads TGTGCCAGCAGCTGGAGTTGGGGCCCTGGGGCCAACGTCCTGACTTTC. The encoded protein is CASSWSWGPGANVLTF.